This entry is about one T cell receptor beta chain. The data were produced by immunoSEQ multiplex PCR, yet TCRdb's version contains in-frame clones alone and is incomplete. The sample lists around 79,000 clones; 90% to 95% were seen once. The CDR3 contains 12 residues. Germline V lookup: CDR1 MNHNS, CDR2 SASEGT. After removal of 3 bases from V and 10 bases from J, the junction contained 4 bases not matched to a gene. This entry comes from a study of technical replicates of blood from a handful of donors. The chain uses TRBV6-1 and TRBJ2-3, with 7 bases identical to TRBD1. Sequencing input: T cells isolated from PBMCs. The sequence was obtained from a human donor in good health. The CDR3 is CASSDIDRAQYF. CDR3 nucleotide sequence: TGTGCCAGCAGTGACATTGACAGGGCGCAGTATTTT.